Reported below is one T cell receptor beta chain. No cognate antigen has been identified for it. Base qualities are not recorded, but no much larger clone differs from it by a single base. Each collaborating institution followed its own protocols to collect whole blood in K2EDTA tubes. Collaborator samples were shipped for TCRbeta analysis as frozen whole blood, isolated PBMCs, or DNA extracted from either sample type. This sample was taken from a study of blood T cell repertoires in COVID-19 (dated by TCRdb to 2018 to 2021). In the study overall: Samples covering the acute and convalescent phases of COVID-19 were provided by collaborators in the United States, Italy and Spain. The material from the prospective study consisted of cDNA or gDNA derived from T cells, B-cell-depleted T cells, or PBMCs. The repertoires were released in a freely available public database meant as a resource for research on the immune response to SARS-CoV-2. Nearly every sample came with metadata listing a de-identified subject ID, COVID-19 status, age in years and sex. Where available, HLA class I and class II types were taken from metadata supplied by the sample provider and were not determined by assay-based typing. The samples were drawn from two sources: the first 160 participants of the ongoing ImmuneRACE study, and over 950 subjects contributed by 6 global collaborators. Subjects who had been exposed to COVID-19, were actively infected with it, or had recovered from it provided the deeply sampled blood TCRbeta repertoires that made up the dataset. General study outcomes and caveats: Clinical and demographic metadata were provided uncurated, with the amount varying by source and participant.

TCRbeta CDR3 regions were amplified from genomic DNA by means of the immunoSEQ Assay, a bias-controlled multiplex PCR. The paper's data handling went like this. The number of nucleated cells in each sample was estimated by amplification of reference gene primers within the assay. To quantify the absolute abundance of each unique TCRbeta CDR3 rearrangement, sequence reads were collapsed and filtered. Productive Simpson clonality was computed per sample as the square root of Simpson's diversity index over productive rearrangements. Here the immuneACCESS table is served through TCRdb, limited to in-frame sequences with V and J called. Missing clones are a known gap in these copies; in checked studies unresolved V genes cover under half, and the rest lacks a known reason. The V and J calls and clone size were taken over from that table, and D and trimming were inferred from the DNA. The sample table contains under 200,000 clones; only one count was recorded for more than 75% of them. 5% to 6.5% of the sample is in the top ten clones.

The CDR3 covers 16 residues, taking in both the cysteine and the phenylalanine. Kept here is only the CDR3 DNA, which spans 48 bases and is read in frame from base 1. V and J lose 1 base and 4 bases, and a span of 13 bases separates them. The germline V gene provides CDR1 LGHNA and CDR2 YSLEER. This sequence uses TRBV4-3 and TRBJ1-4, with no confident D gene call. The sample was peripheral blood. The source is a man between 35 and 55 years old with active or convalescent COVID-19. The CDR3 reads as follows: CASSQGPGGGNEKLFF. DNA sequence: TGCGCCAGCAGCCAAGGTCCCGGAGGTGGTAATGAAAAACTGTTTTTT.